Described below is a single TCR beta chain sequence and its context. V shed 6 bases, J shed 7 bases, and the junction held 9 bases outside the gene matches. CDR1 and CDR2 (germline): SGHVS, FQNEAQ. CDR3 size: 15 residues. The data are from a study of blood T cell repertoires in COVID-19. Across the whole study: Sites in the United States, Italy and Spain provided acute and convalescent COVID-19 samples. Nucleic acid was either cDNA or gDNA, and it came from T cells, B-cell-depleted T cells, or PBMCs.

Authors' analysis steps: Nucleated cell counts were estimated from reference gene primer amplification. The protocol was immunoSEQ multiplex PCR, while the TCRdb copy is restricted to in-frame clones and leaves out a portion. D and trimming come from the DNA, and the V and J calls and clone size come from that table. The repertoire holds roughly 54,000 clones, with about 90% as singletons. The receptor was derived from an older woman with active or convalescent COVID-19. V is TRBV7-8 and J is TRBJ2-1; 10 bases map to TRBD2. The sample consisted of peripheral blood. DNA of the CDR3: TGTGCCAGCAGTCTCCTAGCGGGAGAGCGGAATGAGCAGTTCTTC. This sequence encodes CASSLLAGERNEQFF.